This T cell receptor beta chain was identified in a study of blood T cell repertoires in COVID-19. Study context: Sources were T cells, B-cell-depleted T cells, or PBMCs; the material itself was cDNA or gDNA.

Enrollees, roughly 18 to 90 years old, lived in 24 US areas. Cohorts were determined from participant-reported clinical history. Exposed enrollees encountered a COVID-19 case at some point within 2 weeks before study entry. V was trimmed by 2 bases and J by 4 bases, leaving 11 bases between them. Germline V gene data show CDR1 as SNHLY and CDR2 as FYNNEI. The CDR3 loop spans 14 amino acids. TCRdb keeps only in-frame clones here, not all; method: immunoSEQ multiplex PCR. Among about 370,000 clones, 80% to 95% were seen once, and the ten largest hold 0.86%. The TCR sequence derives from a woman between 40 and 50 years old who had been exposed to COVID-19. The sequenced sample was PBMCs or T cells enriched from blood (not recorded which). J is TRBJ1-2 and V is TRBV2; D gene uncertain. Here the CDR3 DNA reads TGTGCCAGCAGTGAACGTCCGGGGTCCTATGGCTACACCTTC. Translating gives CASSERPGSYGYTF. The full variable domain, rest sourced from reference TRBV2 and TRBJ1-2, is EPEVTQTPSHQVTQMGQEVILRCVPISNHLYFYWYRQILGQKVEFLVSFYNNEISEKSEIFDDQFSVERPDGSNFTLKIRSTKLEDSAMYFCASSERPGSYGYTFGSGTRLTVV.